The T cell receptor beta chain described here comes from a study of T cell responses to AZD1222 COVID-19 vaccine. Study-level points and caveats: White British people made up most donors, females outnumbered males, and clonal diversity was possibly underestimated.

CDR3 length: 12 amino acids. Germline lookup yields CDR1 GTSNPN and CDR2 SVGIG (reference sequence). V trimming: 7 bases; J trimming: 0 bases; junction bases outside the gene matches: 2. TCRdb's copy holds only in-frame clones and misses some; the assay was immunoSEQ multiplex PCR. The table shows roughly 140,000 clones, with 90% occurring only once. This clone was observed once. Antigen unknown. The chain links TRBV30 to TRBJ1-1; 7 bases are a match to TRBD1. The TCR originated in an adult who received the AZD1222 COVID-19 vaccine. The sequencing used peripheral blood, collected 28 days after the second AZD1222 dose. The CDR3 protein is CASQGMNTEAFF. CDR3 nucleotide sequence: TGTGCCTCACAGGGGATGAACACTGAAGCTTTCTTT.